Given below is one TCR beta chain in context. The data are from a study of blood T cell repertoires in COVID-19. Assay used: immunoSEQ multiplex PCR; TCRdb lists only in-frame clones, some missing. The sample lists 120,000 or so clones, nearly 90% occurring once. This CDR3 has 15 residues. The germline CDR1 and CDR2 sequences are SGDLS and YYNGEE. J lost 4 bases, V lost 4 bases, and 4 bases had no gene match. This TCR came from a human donor in a cohort sampled during active COVID-19. What was sequenced was peripheral blood. This chain uses TRBV9 with TRBJ2-1; 11 bases are a match to TRBD2. The DNA of the CDR3 is TGTGCCAGCAGCTTGACTAGCGGGGTGTACAATGAGCAGTTCTTC. Translating it yields CASSLTSGVYNEQFF.